Presented here are 6 T cell receptor beta chains from one specimen sequenced in a study of post-analysis software for immune sequencing data. Unique molecular identifiers featured in each of the TCR beta cDNA libraries. MiXCR was run by TCRdb on the PCR reads, yielding one entry per CDR3 protein. Seen here are some 160,000 distinct CDR3 sequences, around 36% observed once, and the top ten hold about 26%. Specimen: blood, collected after autologous hematopoietic stem cell transplantation. The receptors come from a girl aged 10 to 17 with multiple sclerosis.

The V and J genes are TRBV20-1 and TRBJ1-1; TRBD1 matches at 7 bases. The CDR3 has 15 residues. Germline trimming cut 5 bases from V and 0 bases from J; bases unmatched to any gene: 9. Germline V CDR1 and CDR2: DFQATT, SNEGSKA (reference sequence). Here the CDR3 reads CSAPPGTVMNTEAFF. The CDR3 nucleotides read TGCAGTGCTCCTCCCGGGACAGTCATGAACACTGAAGCTTTCTTT.

The chain joins TRBV20-1 to TRBJ2-1, with 12 nucleotides matching TRBD1. The J call may be faulty, since TRBJ2-7 better matches the DNA end. Germline V gives CDR1 DFQATT, CDR2 SNEGSKA (reference sequence). This CDR3 has 15 amino acids. CDR3 region: CSAALPGTGGLEQYF. As DNA, the CDR3 is TGCAGTGCCGCACTCCCCGGGACAGGGGGCTTGGAGCAGTACTTC.

This clonotype was seen a few times. V gene TRBV21-1 combines with J gene TRBJ1-6. TRBV21-1 is classified as a pseudogene. The CDR3 has 13 residues. CDR3 DNA sequence: TGTGCCAGCAGCATTTCCGGCTGTTCACCCCTCCACTTT. This sequence encodes CASSISGCSPLHF.

In this sample, this clonotype turned up a few times. The chain employs TRBV7-8 and TRBJ2-7; D remains ambiguous. Trimming cost V 5 bases and J 5 bases, with 16 bases left between them. The CDR3 has 14 amino acids. The V gene's germline CDR1 is SGHVS and CDR2 FQNEAQ. The CDR3 DNA sequence: TGTGCCAGCAGCCCCGTAGAGTTAAGAAACGAGCAGTACTTC. Residues: CASSPVELRNEQYF. Together with reference TRBV7-8 and TRBJ2-7, the CDR3 gives the full variable domain: GAGVSQSPRYKVAKRGQDVALRCDPISGHVSLFWYQQALGQGPEFLTYFQNEAQLDKSGLPSDRFFAERPEGSVSTLKIQRTQQEDSAVYLCASSPVELRNEQYFGPGTRLTVT.

In the case of this clonotype: A much larger clone lies one base from this, so it may be a read error. This CDR3 reads CASRLAGGPDTQYF. CDR3 nucleotide sequence: TGTGCCAGCAGGTTAGCGGGAGGGCCAGATACGCAGTATTTT. The rearrangement joins TRBV12-3 or TRBV12-4 to TRBJ2-3; 11 bases are a match to TRBD2. This CDR3 contains 14 residues.

This clonotype has more than one count but fewer than ten. The chain joins TRBV20-1 to TRBJ2-1; 10 bases are a match to TRBD2. Looked up from germline, CDR1 is DFQATT and CDR2 is SNEGSKA (reference sequence). The CDR3 covers 15 residues. Trimming took 2 bases from V and 4 from J; bases not matched to a gene: 5. The CDR3 protein is CSARPSGRGYNEQFF. Here the CDR3 DNA reads TGCAGTGCTAGACCTAGCGGGAGAGGGTACAATGAGCAGTTCTTC.